This record looks at one T cell receptor beta chain sequence and its context. What it recognizes is unknown. This CDR3 has 17 residues. Trimming removed 2 bases from V and 4 bases from J; junction bases left unmatched: 8. CDR1 and CDR2 (germline): SGHDN, FVKESK. A J-beta primer mix and a sample-barcoded 5' primer were used in a second PCR of about 7 to 12 cycles. TCRdb recomputed calls from the 5' RACE reads with MiXCR, one row per CDR3 protein. In the table there are 790,000 or so distinct CDR3 sequences, around 50% of which are singletons. This entry belongs to a study of blood T cells in healthy people across ages. Points from the study as a whole: Because donor CMV status was unknown, expanded clonotype changes were possibly confounded.

This TCR was recovered from a man aged 40-50 years in good health. The sequenced sample consisted of blood. The V and J genes are TRBV14 and TRBJ2-1, with 10 bases that match TRBD2. The CDR3 region has the DNA TGTGCCAGCAGCCAAAAAGGACTAGCGGTAAATTACAATGAGCAGTTCTTC. Its protein is CASSQKGLAVNYNEQFF.